These T cell receptor beta chains were read from a single sample in a study of cytomegalovirus exposure and HLA in healthy donors. The repertoire was sequenced with immunoSEQ multiplex PCR; TCRdb's copy has only in-frame clones and lacks some. The sample includes around 200,000 clones, 70% to 85% of them seen just once. The sequenced sample consisted of PBMCs. The receptors were gathered from a girl aged 2-10 years in good health and CMV-seropositive. Both conserved end residues are part of each CDR3. Clone sizes are given selectively: once, few, many, or a class where the clone is expanded.

>15|TRBJ1-5|.|TRBV19
CASSIVTEGNQPQHF
>13|TRBJ2-1|.|TRBV5-4
CAIPGQGIGEQFF
>14|TRBJ2-3|few|TRBV6-1
CASGVDREGDTQYF
>14|TRBJ2-1|.|TRBV9
CASSVALQKNEQFF
>13|TRBJ2-1|.|TRBV9
CASSTGSYNEQFF
>14|TRBJ1-1|.|TRBV2
CASRDRALNTEAFF
>15|TRBJ2-1|.|TRBV5-1
CASSRGRAPGREEFF
>15|TRBJ2-7|once|TRBV15
CATSRSDRGVHEQYF
>14|TRBJ1-5|.|TRBV28
CASSFPGGGQPQHF
>16|TRBJ2-7|.|TRBV28
CASRGGGLVSSYEQYF
>15|TRBJ2-1|.|TRBV4-1
CASTPGLAGGQQQFF
>15|TRBJ2-1|.|TRBV11-3
CASSGAGPIYNEQFF
>15|TRBJ2-7|.|TRBV6-1
CASSRNMVNRGEQYF
>16|TRBJ2-7|few|TRBV2
CASGSRSTGPPYEQYF
>14|TRBJ1-1|.|TRBV7-3
CASSLGAPSAEAFF
>14|TRBJ1-2|few|TRBV6-5
CASSYRGHGYGYTF
>12|TRBJ1-1|.|TRBV5-4
CASSLQDTEAFF
>15|TRBJ2-1|.|TRBV5-4
CASSRGTEVNNEQFF